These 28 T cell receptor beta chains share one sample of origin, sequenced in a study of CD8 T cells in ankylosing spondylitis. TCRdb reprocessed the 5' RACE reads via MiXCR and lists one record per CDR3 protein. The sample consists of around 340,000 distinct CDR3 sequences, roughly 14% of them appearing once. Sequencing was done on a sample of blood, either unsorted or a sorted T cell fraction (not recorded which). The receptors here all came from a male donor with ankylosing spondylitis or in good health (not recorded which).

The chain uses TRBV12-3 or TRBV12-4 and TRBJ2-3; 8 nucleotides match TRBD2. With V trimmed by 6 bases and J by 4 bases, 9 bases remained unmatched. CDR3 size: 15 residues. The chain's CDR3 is CASSPGAGAPDTQYF. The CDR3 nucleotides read TGTGCCAGCAGCCCGGGAGCGGGAGCGCCAGATACGCAGTATTTT.

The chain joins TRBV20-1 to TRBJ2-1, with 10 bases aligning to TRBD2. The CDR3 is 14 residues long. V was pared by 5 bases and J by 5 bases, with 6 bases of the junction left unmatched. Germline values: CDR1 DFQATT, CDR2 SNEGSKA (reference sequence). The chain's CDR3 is CSAFLSGGNNEQFF. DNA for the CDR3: TGCAGTGCTTTCCTTAGCGGGGGGAACAATGAGCAGTTCTTC.

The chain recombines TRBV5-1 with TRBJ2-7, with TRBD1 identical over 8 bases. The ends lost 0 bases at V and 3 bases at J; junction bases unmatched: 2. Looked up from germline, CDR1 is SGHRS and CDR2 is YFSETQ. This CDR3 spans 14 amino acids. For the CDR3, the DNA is TGCGCCAGCAGCTTGGAGACAGGGGACTACGAGCAGTACTTC. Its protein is CASSLETGDYEQYF.

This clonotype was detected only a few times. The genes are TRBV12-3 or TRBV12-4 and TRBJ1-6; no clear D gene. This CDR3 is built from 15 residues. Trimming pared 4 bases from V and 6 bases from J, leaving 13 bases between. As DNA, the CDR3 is TGTGCCAGCAGTTCCCCGGGTTCTATTAATTCACCCCTCCACTTT. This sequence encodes CASSSPGSINSPLHF.

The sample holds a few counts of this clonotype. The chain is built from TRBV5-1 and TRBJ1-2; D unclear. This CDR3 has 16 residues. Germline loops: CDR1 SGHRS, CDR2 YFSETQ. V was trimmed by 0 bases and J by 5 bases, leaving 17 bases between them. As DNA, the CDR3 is TGCGCCAGCAGCTTGGCCTCTTCCACCCGGCGGTATGGCTACACCTTC. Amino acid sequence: CASSLASSTRRYGYTF.

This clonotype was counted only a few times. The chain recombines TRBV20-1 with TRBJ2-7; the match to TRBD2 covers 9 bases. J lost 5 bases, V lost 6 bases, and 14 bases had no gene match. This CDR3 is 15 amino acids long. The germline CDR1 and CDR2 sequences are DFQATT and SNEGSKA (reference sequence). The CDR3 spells CSALGQFSGSNEQYF. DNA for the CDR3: TGCAGTGCCCTGGGACAGTTTAGCGGGAGCAACGAGCAGTACTTC.

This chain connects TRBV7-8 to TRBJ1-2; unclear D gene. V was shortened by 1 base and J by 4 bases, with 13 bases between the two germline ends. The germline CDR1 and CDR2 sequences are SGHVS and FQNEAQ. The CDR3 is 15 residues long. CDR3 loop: CASSLGTRPVYGYTF. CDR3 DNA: TGTGCCAGCAGCTTAGGAACGCGGCCGGTCTATGGCTACACCTTC.

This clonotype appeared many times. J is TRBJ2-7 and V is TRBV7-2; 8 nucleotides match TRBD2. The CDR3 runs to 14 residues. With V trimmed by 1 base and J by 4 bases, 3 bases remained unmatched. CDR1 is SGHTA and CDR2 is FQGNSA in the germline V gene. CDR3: CASSLDGRDYEQYF. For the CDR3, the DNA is TGTGCCAGCAGCTTAGACGGGAGGGATTACGAGCAGTACTTC.

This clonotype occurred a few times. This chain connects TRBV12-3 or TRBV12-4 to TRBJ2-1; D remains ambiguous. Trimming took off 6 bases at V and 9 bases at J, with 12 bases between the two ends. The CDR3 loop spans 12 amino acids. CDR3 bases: TGTGCCAGCAGCCCTATAGCTATTGAGCAGTTCTTC. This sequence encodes CASSPIAIEQFF.

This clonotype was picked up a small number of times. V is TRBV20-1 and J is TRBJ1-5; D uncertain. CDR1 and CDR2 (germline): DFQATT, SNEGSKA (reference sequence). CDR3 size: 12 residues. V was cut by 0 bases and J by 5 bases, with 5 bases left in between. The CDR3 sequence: CSARDPDQPQHF. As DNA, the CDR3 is TGCAGTGCTAGAGATCCCGATCAGCCCCAGCATTTT.

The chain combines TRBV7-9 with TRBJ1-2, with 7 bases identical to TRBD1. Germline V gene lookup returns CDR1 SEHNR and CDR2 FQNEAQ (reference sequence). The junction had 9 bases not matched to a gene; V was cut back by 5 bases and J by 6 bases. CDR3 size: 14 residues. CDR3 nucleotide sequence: TGTGCCAGCAGCAGGACAGACAGGGCTGATGGCTACACCTTC. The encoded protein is CASSRTDRADGYTF.

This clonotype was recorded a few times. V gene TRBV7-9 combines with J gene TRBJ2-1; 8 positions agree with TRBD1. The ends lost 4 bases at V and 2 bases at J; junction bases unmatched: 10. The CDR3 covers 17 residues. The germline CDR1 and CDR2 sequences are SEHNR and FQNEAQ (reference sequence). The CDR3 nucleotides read TGTGCCAGCAGCTCTATCTTTGACAGGGGAACCTACAATGAGCAGTTCTTC. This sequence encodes CASSSIFDRGTYNEQFF. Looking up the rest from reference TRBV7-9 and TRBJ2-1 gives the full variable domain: DTGVSQNPRHKITKRGQNVTFRCDPISEHNRLYWYRQTLGQGPEFLTYFQNEAQLEKSRLLSDRFSAERPKGSFSTLEIQRTEQGDSAMYLCASSSIFDRGTYNEQFFGPGTRLTVL.

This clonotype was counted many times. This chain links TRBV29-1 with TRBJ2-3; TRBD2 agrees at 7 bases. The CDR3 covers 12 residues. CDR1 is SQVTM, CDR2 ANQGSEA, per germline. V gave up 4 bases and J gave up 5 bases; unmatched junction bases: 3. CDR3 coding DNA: TGCAGCGTTGTACGGGAGGTAGATACGCAGTATTTT. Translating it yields CSVVREVDTQYF.

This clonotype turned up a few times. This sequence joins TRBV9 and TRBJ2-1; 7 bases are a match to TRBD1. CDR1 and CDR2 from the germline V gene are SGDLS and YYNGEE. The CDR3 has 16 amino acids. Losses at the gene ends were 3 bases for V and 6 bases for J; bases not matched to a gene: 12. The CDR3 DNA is TGTGCCAGCAGCGCCCCGGGACAGCGAGATCTCAATGAGCAGTTCTTC. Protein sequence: CASSAPGQRDLNEQFF. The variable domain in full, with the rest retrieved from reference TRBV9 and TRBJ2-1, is DSGVTQTPKHLITATGQRVTLRCSPRSGDLSVYWYQQSLDQGLQFLIQYYNGEERAKGNILERFSAQQFPDLHSELNLSSLELGDSALYFCASSAPGQRDLNEQFFGPGTRLTVL.

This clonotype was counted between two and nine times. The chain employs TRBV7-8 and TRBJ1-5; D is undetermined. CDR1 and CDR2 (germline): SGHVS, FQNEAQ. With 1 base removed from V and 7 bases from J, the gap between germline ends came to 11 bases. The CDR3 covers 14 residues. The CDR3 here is CASSLVIQSQPQHF. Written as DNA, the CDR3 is TGTGCCAGCAGCTTAGTAATCCAGTCCCAGCCCCAGCATTTT. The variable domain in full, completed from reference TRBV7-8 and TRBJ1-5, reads GAGVSQSPRYKVAKRGQDVALRCDPISGHVSLFWYQQALGQGPEFLTYFQNEAQLDKSGLPSDRFFAERPEGSVSTLKIQRTQQEDSAVYLCASSLVIQSQPQHFGDGTRLSIL.

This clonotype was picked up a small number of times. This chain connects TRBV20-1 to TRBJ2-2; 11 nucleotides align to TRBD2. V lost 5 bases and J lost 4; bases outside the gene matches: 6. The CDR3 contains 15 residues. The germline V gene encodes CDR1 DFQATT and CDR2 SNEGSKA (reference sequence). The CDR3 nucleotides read TGCAGTGCTTATAGCGGGAGGGGGAGCACCGGGGAGCTGTTTTTT. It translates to CSAYSGRGSTGELFF.

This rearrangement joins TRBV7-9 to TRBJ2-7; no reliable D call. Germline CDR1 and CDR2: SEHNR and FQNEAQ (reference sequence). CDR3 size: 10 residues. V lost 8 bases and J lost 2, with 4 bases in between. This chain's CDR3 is CASGTYEQYF. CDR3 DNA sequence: TGTGCCAGCGGAACCTACGAGCAGTACTTC.

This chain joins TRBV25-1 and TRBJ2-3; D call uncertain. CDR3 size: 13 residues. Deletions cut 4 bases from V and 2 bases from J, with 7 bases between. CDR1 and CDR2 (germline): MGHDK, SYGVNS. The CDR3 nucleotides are TGTGCCAGCAGTGCCGCGTCCACAGATACGCAGTATTTT. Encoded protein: CASSAASTDTQYF.

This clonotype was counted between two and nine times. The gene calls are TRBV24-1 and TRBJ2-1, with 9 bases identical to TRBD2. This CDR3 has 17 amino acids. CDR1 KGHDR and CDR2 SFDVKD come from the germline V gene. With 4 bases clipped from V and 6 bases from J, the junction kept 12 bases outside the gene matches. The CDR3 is CATSDPRGSGRINEQFF. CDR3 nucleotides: TGTGCCACCAGTGACCCCCGGGGTAGCGGGAGAATCAATGAGCAGTTCTTC.

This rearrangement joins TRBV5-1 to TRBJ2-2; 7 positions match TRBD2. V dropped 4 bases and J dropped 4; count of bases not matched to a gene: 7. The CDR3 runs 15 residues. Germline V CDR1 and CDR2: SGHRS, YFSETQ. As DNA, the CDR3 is TGCGCCAGCAGCACCGGGACTACCGTCACCGGGGAGCTGTTTTTT. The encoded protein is CASSTGTTVTGELFF.

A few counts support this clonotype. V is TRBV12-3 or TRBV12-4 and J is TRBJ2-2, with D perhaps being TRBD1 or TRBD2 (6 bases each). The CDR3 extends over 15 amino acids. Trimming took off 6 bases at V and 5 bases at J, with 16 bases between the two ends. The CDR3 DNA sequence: TGTGCCAGCAGCCTACCGGGGGCGCGGACCGGGGAGCTGTTTTTT. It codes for CASSLPGARTGELFF.

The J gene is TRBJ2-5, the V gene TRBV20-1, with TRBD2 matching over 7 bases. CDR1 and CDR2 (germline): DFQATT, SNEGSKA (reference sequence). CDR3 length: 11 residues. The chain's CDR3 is CSGTIQETQYF. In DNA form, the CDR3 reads TGCAGCGGGACTATCCAAGAGACCCAGTACTTC.

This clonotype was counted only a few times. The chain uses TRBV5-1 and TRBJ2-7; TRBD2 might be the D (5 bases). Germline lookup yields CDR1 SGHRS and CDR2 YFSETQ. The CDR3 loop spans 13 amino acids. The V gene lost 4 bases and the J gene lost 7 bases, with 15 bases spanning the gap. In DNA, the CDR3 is TGCGCCAGCAGCCTCCCCGGATGGGAGGAGCAGTACTTC. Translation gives CASSLPGWEEQYF.

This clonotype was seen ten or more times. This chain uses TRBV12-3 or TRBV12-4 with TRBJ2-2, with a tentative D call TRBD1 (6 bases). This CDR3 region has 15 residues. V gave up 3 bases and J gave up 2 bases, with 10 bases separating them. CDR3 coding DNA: TGTGCCAGCAGTTTGCAACAGGGAAACACCGGGGAGCTGTTTTTT. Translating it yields CASSLQQGNTGELFF.

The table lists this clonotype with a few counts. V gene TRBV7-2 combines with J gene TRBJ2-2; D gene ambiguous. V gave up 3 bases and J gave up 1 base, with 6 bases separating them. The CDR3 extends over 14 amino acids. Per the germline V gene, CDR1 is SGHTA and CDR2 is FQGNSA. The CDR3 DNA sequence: TGTGCCAGCAGCTTCGTGGGGAACACCGGGGAGCTGTTTTTT. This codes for CASSFVGNTGELFF.

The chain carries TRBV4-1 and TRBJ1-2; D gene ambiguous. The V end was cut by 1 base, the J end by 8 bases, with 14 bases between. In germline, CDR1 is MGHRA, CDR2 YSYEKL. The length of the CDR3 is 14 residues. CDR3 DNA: TGCGCCAGCAGCCAAGCGTGGTATGGGGTGGGCTACACCTTC. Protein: CASSQAWYGVGYTF.

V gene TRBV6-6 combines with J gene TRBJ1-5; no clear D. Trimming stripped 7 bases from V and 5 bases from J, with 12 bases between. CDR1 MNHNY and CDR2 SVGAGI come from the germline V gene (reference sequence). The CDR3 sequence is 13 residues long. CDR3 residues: CASIEDAHQPQHF. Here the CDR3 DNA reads TGTGCCAGCATCGAGGACGCGCATCAGCCCCAGCATTTT.

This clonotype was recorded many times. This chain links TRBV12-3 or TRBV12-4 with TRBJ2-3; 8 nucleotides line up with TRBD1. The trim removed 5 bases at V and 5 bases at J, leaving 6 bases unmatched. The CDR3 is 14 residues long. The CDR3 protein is CASSRRGQGDTQYF. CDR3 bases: TGTGCCAGCAGTCGCAGGGGGCAGGGAGATACGCAGTATTTT.